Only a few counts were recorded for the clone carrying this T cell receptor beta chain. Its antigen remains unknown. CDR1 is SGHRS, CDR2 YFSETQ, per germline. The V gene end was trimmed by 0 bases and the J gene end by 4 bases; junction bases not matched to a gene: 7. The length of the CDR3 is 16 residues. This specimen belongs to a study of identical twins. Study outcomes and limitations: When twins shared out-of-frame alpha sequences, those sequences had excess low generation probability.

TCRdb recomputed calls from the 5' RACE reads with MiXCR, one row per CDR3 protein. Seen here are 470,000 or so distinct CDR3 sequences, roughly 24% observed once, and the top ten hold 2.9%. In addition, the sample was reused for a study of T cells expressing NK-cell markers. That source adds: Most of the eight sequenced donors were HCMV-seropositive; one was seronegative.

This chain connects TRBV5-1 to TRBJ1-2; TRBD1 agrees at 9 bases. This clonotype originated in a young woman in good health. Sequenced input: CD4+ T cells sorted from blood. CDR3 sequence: CASSLGDRDGPYGYTF. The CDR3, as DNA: TGCGCCAGCAGCTTGGGGGACAGGGACGGACCCTATGGCTACACCTTC.